This T cell receptor (beta chain) was obtained from a study of blood T cell repertoires in COVID-19. At the level of the study: From T cells, B-cell-depleted T cells, or PBMCs came the material, which was cDNA or gDNA.

Participant age was roughly 18 to 100 years, and participants resided in fewer than 25 US areas. Data came from immunoSEQ multiplex PCR; TCRdb stores just in-frame clones and leaves some out. The data hold roughly 430,000 clones, with over 75% observed a single time. This clone was counted between two and nine times. The germline CDR1 and CDR2 sequences are SNHLY and FYNNEI. V was pared by 1 base and J by 4 bases, with 7 bases between. The CDR3 consists of 13 residues. The TCR sequence derives from a woman between 40 and 50 years old with acute COVID-19. Sequences were obtained from PBMCs or T cells enriched from blood (not recorded which). The genes are TRBV2 and TRBJ1-2; D gene unclear. CDR3 residues: CASSEGSGYGYTF. CDR3 sequence (DNA): TGTGCCAGCAGTGAAGGGTCAGGCTATGGCTACACCTTC.